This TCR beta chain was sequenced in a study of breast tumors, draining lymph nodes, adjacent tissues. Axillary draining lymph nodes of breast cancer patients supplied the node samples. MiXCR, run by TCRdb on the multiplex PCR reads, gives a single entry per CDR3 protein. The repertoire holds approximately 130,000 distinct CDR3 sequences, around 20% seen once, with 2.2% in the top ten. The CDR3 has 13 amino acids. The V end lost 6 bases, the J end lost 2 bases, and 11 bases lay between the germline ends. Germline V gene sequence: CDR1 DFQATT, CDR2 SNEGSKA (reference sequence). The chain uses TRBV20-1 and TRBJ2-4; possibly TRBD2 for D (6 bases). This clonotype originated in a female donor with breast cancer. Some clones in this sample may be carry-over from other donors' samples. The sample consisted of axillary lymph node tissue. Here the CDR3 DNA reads TGCAGTGCAGGGGAGGCGACCAAAAACATTCAGTACTTC. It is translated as CSAGEATKNIQYF.